A single sample gave rise to the 29 T cell receptor beta chains below, sequenced in a study of long-term antiretroviral therapy in people with HIV. At the survey level, the v3.0 immunoSEQ assay was run. Sequencing used immunoSEQ multiplex PCR; TCRdb keeps in-frame clones, though not all of them. This table has about 33,000 clones, 95% to 97% appearing once. Sequenced material: unsorted PBMCs, taken 6.6 years after starting antiretroviral therapy. Receptors originate from a man aged 25 to 45 with HIV.

V usage is TRBV7-9 and J usage is TRBJ1-1; D perhaps matches TRBD1 (6 bases). Germline CDR1 reads SEHNR; CDR2 reads FQNEAQ (reference sequence). V dropped 5 bases and J dropped 4 bases, with 11 bases sitting between them. This CDR3 has 13 amino acids. CDR3 in DNA: TGTGCCAGCAGCCCAACAGGGCGCACTGAAGCTTTCTTT. As protein: CASSPTGRTEAFF.

The V and J genes are TRBV11-1 and TRBJ2-5, with D possibly matching TRBD2 (6 bases). This CDR3 is built from 11 residues. Germline V gene data show CDR1 as SGHAT and CDR2 as FQDESV (reference sequence). V was trimmed by 5 bases and J by 13 bases, leaving 14 bases between them. The CDR3 loop is CASSDIAGPYF. CDR3 sequence (DNA): TGTGCCAGCAGCGACATTGCGGGGCCGTACTTC.

V is TRBV10-3 and J is TRBJ2-2; D might be TRBD1 (6 bases). Germline lookup yields CDR1 ENHRY and CDR2 SYGVKD. The CDR3 sequence is 16 residues long. Trimming removed 1 base at V and 1 base at J, with 10 bases between. For the CDR3, the DNA is TGTGCCATCAGTGAGTTGGGACACCTGAACACCGGGGAGCTGTTTTTT. Translation gives CAISELGHLNTGELFF.

This rearrangement joins TRBV9 to TRBJ2-7; the D is unclear. Per germline, CDR1 SGDLS and CDR2 YYNGEE. Trimming cost V 0 bases and J 2 bases, with 12 bases left between them. CDR3 length equals 15 residues. The CDR3 region has the DNA TGTGCCAGCAGCGTAGGGTCCCGGGCAACCTACGAGCAGTACTTC. Translation: CASSVGSRATYEQYF.

The chain uses TRBV13 and TRBJ2-5; no clear D gene. Trimming shortened V by 1 base and J by 2 bases, and 8 bases separated the two germline ends. The CDR3 totals 14 residues. The germline CDR1 and CDR2 sequences are PRHDT and FYEKMQ (reference sequence). CDR3 in DNA: TGTGCCAGCAGCTTAGATGCTTTTCAAGAGACCCAGTACTTC. Protein sequence: CASSLDAFQETQYF.

The V and J genes are TRBV14 and TRBJ2-6, with 8 bases lining up with TRBD1. The trim removed 0 bases at V and 2 bases at J, leaving 12 bases unmatched. The CDR3 is 20 residues long. CDR1 is SGHDN and CDR2 is FVKESK in the germline V gene. In nucleotides, the CDR3 is TGTGCCAGCAGCCAAGATCTTGCAGTCATGGACAGGGCTGGGGCCAACGTCCTGACTTTC. Its translation is CASSQDLAVMDRAGANVLTF. Together with reference TRBV14 and TRBJ2-6, the CDR3 gives the full variable domain: EAGVTQFPSHSVIEKGQTVTLRCDPISGHDNLYWYRRVMGKEIKFLLHFVKESKQDESGMPNNRFLAERTGGTYSTLKVQPAELEDSGVYFCASSQDLAVMDRAGANVLTFGAGSRLTVL.

The chain uses TRBV6-1 and TRBJ1-5; no reliable D call. The V gene lost 4 bases and the J gene lost 4 bases, with 8 bases spanning the gap. This CDR3 spans 13 amino acids. Germline V CDR1 and CDR2: MNHNS, SASEGT. As DNA, the CDR3 is TGTGCCAGCAGTGCTGAAGGGAATCAGCCCCAGCATTTT. Protein product: CASSAEGNQPQHF.

This clone was observed a single time. The rearrangement joins TRBV29-1 to TRBJ2-3, with TRBD2 identical over 9 bases. Per the germline V gene, CDR1 is SQVTM and CDR2 is ANQGSEA. CDR3 size: 14 residues. The trim removed 5 bases at V and 1 base at J, leaving 4 bases unmatched. The CDR3 DNA follows: TGCAGCGTTCCCTTAGCGGGAGGCACAGATACGCAGTATTTT. This encodes CSVPLAGGTDTQYF.

This rearrangement joins TRBV19 to TRBJ2-7, with 7 positions matching TRBD1. This CDR3 comprises 13 residues. CDR1 is LNHDA, CDR2 SQIVND, per germline (reference sequence). J gave up 3 bases and V 1 base, and 0 bases lay outside the gene matches. The CDR3 DNA reads TGTGCCAGTAGTATAGGACAGGGCTACGAGCAGTACTTC. Protein product: CASSIGQGYEQYF.

This chain links TRBV7-8 with TRBJ1-2; 7 nucleotides match TRBD1. The CDR3 contains 14 residues. The ends lost 1 base at V and 3 bases at J; junction bases unmatched: 2. Looked up from germline, CDR1 is SGHVS and CDR2 is FQNEAQ. CDR3: CASSLEGTDYGYTF. The CDR3 nucleotides read TGTGCCAGCAGCTTAGAGGGGACAGACTATGGCTACACCTTC.

The chain links TRBV11-2 to TRBJ2-5, with 7 nucleotides matching TRBD1. CDR1 and CDR2 (germline): SGHAT, FQNNGV. CDR3 length equals 14 residues. Germline trimming cut 6 bases from V and 4 bases from J; bases unmatched to any gene: 8. CDR3 sequence (DNA): TGTGCCAGCAGTTTTACAGCAGGGGGAGAGACCCAGTACTTC. Its protein is CASSFTAGGETQYF.

This chain connects TRBV6-5 to TRBJ2-3; D might be TRBD1 (6 bases). Between the trimmed V and J ends, which lost 0 bases and 5 bases, there was a span of 12 bases. The CDR3 is 15 amino acids. Germline V CDR1 and CDR2: MNHEY, SVGAGI. This CDR3 reads CASSYSLGGEDTQYF. CDR3 sequence (DNA): TGTGCCAGCAGTTACTCGTTAGGGGGAGAAGATACGCAGTATTTT.

The rearrangement joins TRBV4-3 to TRBJ1-2, with D unclear. This CDR3 has 12 amino acids. Germline lookup yields CDR1 LGHNA and CDR2 YSLEER. The ends were cut back, 5 bases at V and 6 bases at J, with 10 bases in the middle. CDR3 in amino acids: CASSKGRNGYTF. The CDR3 DNA reads TGCGCCAGCAGCAAAGGGAGGAATGGCTACACCTTC.

V is TRBV10-3 and J is TRBJ2-3; 7 bases match TRBD2. The CDR3 extends over 15 amino acids. Germline trimming cut 8 bases from V and 0 bases from J; bases unmatched to any gene: 8. In germline, CDR1 is ENHRY, CDR2 SYGVKD. The CDR3 spells CAIGDPSGSTDTQYF. DNA for the CDR3: TGTGCCATCGGGGACCCTAGCGGTAGCACAGATACGCAGTATTTT.

V gene TRBV29-1 combines with J gene TRBJ1-2; a possible D gene is TRBD1 (5 bases). The ends were cut back, 7 bases at V and 6 bases at J, with 9 bases in the middle. The CDR3 extends over 10 amino acids. Per germline, CDR1 SQVTM and CDR2 ANQGSEA. CDR3 residues: CSARGDGYTF. The DNA of the CDR3 is TGCAGCGCGAGGGGAGATGGCTACACCTTC. The full variable domain, completed using reference TRBV29-1 and TRBJ1-2, is SAVISQKPSRDICQRGTSLTIQCQVDSQVTMMFWYRQQPGQSLTLIATANQGSEATYESGFVIDKFPISRPNLTFSTLTVSNMSPEDSSIYLCSARGDGYTFGSGTRLTVV.

The chain joins TRBV7-9 to TRBJ2-1, with D unclear. The CDR3 covers 17 residues. The germline gives CDR1 SEHNR, CDR2 FQNEAQ (reference sequence). V dropped 5 bases and J dropped 0 bases, with 17 bases sitting between them. The CDR3 reads CASSPRVAMGSYNEQFF. CDR3 in DNA: TGTGCCAGCAGCCCCCGGGTCGCGATGGGCTCCTACAATGAGCAGTTCTTC.

The gene calls are TRBV9 and TRBJ2-7, with D maybe TRBD2 (6 bases). The ends were cut back, 4 bases at V and 3 bases at J, with 14 bases in the middle. There are 14 residues in the CDR3. Germline V gene sequence: CDR1 SGDLS, CDR2 YYNGEE. Written as DNA, the CDR3 is TGTGCCAGCAGCAAAGGAGGGGTAAGCTACGAGCAGTACTTC. Translating it yields CASSKGGVSYEQYF.

V and J are TRBV4-3 and TRBJ1-1; 8 nucleotides align to TRBD1. Germline loops: CDR1 LGHNA, CDR2 YSLEER. The J segment lost 6 bases and the V segment lost 0 bases, leaving 9 bases of the junction unmatched. The CDR3 contains 16 residues. CDR3 in DNA: TGCGCCAGCAGCCAAGATCCCCAGGGGGCTGTGTCTGAAGCTTTCTTT. Protein sequence: CASSQDPQGAVSEAFF.

The V gene is TRBV29-1, the J gene TRBJ2-7, with TRBD1 matching 11 bases. V lost 4 bases to trimming and J lost 6 bases; unmatched junction nucleotides: 11. CDR1 is SQVTM, CDR2 ANQGSEA, per germline. The CDR3 totals 15 residues. CDR3 amino acids: CSVAQAGTGGSEQYF. The CDR3 DNA reads TGCAGCGTTGCCCAGGCCGGGACAGGGGGAAGCGAGCAGTACTTC.

This CDR3 reads CSARTGSNTEAFF. In DNA form, the CDR3 reads TGCAGCGCCCGTACAGGGTCGAACACTGAAGCTTTCTTT. The chain employs TRBV29-1 and TRBJ1-1, with D possibly being TRBD1 (6 bases). Germline V CDR1 and CDR2: SQVTM, ANQGSEA. This CDR3 has 13 residues. V was shortened by 7 bases and J by 1 base, with 13 bases between the two germline ends.

This chain connects TRBV6-5 to TRBJ2-7, with TRBD1 identical over 8 bases. Unmatched junction bases numbered 3, after V lost 2 bases and J lost 3 bases. Germline assignment: CDR1 MNHEY and CDR2 SVGAGI. The CDR3 has 14 amino acids. The CDR3 DNA reads as TGTGCCAGCAGTTACGGGACAGGTTTCTACGAGCAGTACTTC. Translated, it gives CASSYGTGFYEQYF.

Here the CDR3 DNA reads TGTGCCAGCAGCCAAGAATGGGACAGTTATGGCTACACCTTC. Protein product: CASSQEWDSYGYTF. The chain combines TRBV4-2 with TRBJ1-2; TRBD1 aligns across 7 bases. Germline loops: CDR1 LGHNA, CDR2 YNFKEQ. V shed 0 bases and J 5 bases; nucleotides not matched to a gene: 3. The CDR3 is 14 residues long.

This chain links TRBV30 with TRBJ1-2; D call uncertain. CDR3 size: 11 residues. The germline V and J ends were trimmed by 0 bases and 4 bases, with 3 bases remaining between them. The V gene's germline CDR1 is GTSNPN and CDR2 SVGIG (reference sequence). This CDR3 reads CAWSVSYGYTF. The DNA of the CDR3 is TGTGCCTGGAGTGTAAGCTATGGCTACACCTTC.

This sequence joins TRBV4-1 and TRBJ2-3; D might be TRBD2 (5 bases). CDR1 MGHRA and CDR2 YSYEKL come from the germline V gene. CDR3 size: 15 residues. With 3 bases removed from V and 2 bases from J, the gap between germline ends came to 12 bases. The CDR3 here is CASSQAWGATDTQYF. DNA for the CDR3: TGCGCCAGCAGCCAGGCATGGGGAGCCACAGATACGCAGTATTTT.

The rearrangement links TRBV7-8 to TRBJ2-3; D is unresolved. Trimming removed 2 bases at V and 2 bases at J, with 14 bases between. Germline V gene data show CDR1 as SGHVS and CDR2 as FQNEAQ. The CDR3 spans 16 residues. CDR3 coding DNA: TGTGCCAGCAGCTTAAGGCCTAGAGCCGACACAGATACGCAGTATTTT. Protein product: CASSLRPRADTDTQYF. Full variable domain (rest looked up from reference TRBV7-8 and TRBJ2-3): GAGVSQSPRYKVAKRGQDVALRCDPISGHVSLFWYQQALGQGPEFLTYFQNEAQLDKSGLPSDRFFAERPEGSVSTLKIQRTQQEDSAVYLCASSLRPRADTDTQYFGPGTRLTVL.

This chain connects TRBV13 to TRBJ2-7, with 8 positions matching TRBD1. The V gene's germline CDR1 is PRHDT and CDR2 FYEKMQ (reference sequence). Germline trimming cut 5 bases from V and 2 bases from J; bases unmatched to any gene: 8. This CDR3 is 15 amino acids long. The CDR3 DNA is TGTGCCAGCAGCCAAGGGACAGGCCGGGCCTACGAGCAGTACTTC. Its translation: CASSQGTGRAYEQYF.

The chain carries TRBV7-3 and TRBJ2-1; D unresolved. Trimming shortened V by 1 base and J by 10 bases, and 11 bases separated the two germline ends. Germline CDR1 SGHTA, CDR2 FQGTGA. The CDR3 consists of 13 residues. CDR3 sequence: CASSLIPGREQFF. The CDR3, as DNA: TGTGCCAGCAGCTTAATCCCCGGTCGGGAGCAGTTCTTC.

This clone was found once. The rearrangement links TRBV6-6 to TRBJ2-7; 9 bases are a match to TRBD2. CDR1 MNHNY and CDR2 SVGAGI come from the germline V gene (reference sequence). V lost 0 bases to trimming and J lost 13 bases; unmatched junction nucleotides: 7. The CDR3 runs to 13 residues. The CDR3 DNA follows: TGTGCCAGCAGTTACTCACTAGCGGGCGTCCCTTACTTC. Encoded protein: CASSYSLAGVPYF.

By proportion, this clone is medium-sized. J is TRBJ2-1 and V is TRBV11-1, with TRBD2 matching over 7 bases. Germline CDR1 and CDR2: SGHAT and FQDESV (reference sequence). V gave up 4 bases and J gave up 9 bases; unmatched junction bases: 12. The CDR3 is 15 residues long. The CDR3 here is CASSWGGSVAGEQFF. The CDR3 region has the DNA TGTGCCAGCAGCTGGGGAGGATCGGTAGCGGGTGAGCAGTTCTTC.